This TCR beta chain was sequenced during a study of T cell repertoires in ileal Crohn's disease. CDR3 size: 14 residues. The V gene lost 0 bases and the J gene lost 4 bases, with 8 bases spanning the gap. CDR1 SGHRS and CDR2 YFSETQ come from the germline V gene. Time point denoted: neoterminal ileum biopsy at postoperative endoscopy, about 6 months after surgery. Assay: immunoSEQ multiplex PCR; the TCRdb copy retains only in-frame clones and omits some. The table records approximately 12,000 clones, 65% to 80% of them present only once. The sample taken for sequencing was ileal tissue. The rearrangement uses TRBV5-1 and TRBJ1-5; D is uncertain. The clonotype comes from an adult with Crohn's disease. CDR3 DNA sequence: TGCGCCAGCAGCTTGGTAGGCGGGAATCAGCCCCAGCATTTT. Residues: CASSLVGGNQPQHF.